This note documents a single T cell receptor beta chain sequence. Recruitment covered under 25 US areas and drew participants whose ages spanned about 18 to 100 years. Assignments of participants to cohorts depended upon their own reported clinical history. Two consecutive negative NP/OP PCR tests, clearance, or resolved symptoms defined Cohort 3 recovery. The data are from a study of blood T cell repertoires in COVID-19. The CDR3 loop spans 11 amino acids. V was cut by 11 bases and J by 1 base, with 9 bases left in between. CDR1 is MDHEN, CDR2 SYDVKM, per germline. TCRdb keeps only in-frame clones here, not all; method: immunoSEQ multiplex PCR. The sample lists about 390,000 clones, around nine tenths seen once, with roughly 10% in the top ten.

The gene calls are TRBV28 and TRBJ2-7; D perhaps matches TRBD1 (6 bases). Sequencing input: PBMCs or T cells enriched from blood (not recorded which). The sequence was collected from a woman aged 45-60 years who had recovered from COVID-19. CDR3: CAAGQSYEQYF. The CDR3 bases are TGTGCCGCTGGACAGTCCTACGAGCAGTACTTC.